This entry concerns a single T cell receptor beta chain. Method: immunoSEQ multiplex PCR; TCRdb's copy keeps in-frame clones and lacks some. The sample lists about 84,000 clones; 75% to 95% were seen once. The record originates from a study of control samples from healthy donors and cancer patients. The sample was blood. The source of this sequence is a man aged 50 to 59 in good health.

The CDR3 region has the DNA TGCAGCGTTGAAGGGACAGGGGGAAATGAAAAACTGTTTTTT. Its protein product is CSVEGTGGNEKLFF. V is TRBV29-1 and J is TRBJ1-4, with TRBD1 matching over 10 bases. Unmatched junction bases numbered 1, after V lost 1 base and J lost 5 bases. Germline CDR1 SQVTM, CDR2 ANQGSEA. The CDR3 sequence is 14 residues long.